This section outlines one TCR beta chain sequence together with its context. The antigen this receptor binds is unknown. Germline and junction disagree at one end, which may indicate a read error. The sample originates from a study of T cells after yellow fever vaccination (dated by TCRdb to the late 2010s). Study-level background: The SMART-Seq v4 Ultra Low Input RNA kit was used to prepare libraries from fractions with low cell numbers. To track T-cell clones before and after primary and booster YFV17D yellow fever vaccination, bulk TCR alpha and beta repertoires were sequenced longitudinally. Two healthy male donors, one aged 18 to 30 and one aged 30 to 39 years, were included in the cohort. Blood was drawn at multiple timepoints before and after primary and secondary immunization, with bulk PBMC replicates and cell subsets isolated.

Overall study outcomes, separate from this receptor: Computational filtering was required because FACS-sorted repertoires could contain abundant contaminating clonotypes from the bulk population. Compared with the primary T-cell response, the secondary T-cell response was faster but weaker, reaching its peak on day 5 rather than on day 15. Most clones expanded after primary vaccination (approximately 96% of CD4 and roughly 90% of CD8) were re-detected after the booster, suggesting that broad memory maintenance occurred. A small share of clonotypes was detected in both CD4 and CD8 compartments, with the overlap likely arising from convergent recombination. Because the study included only two donors, the extent to which the findings can be generalized is limited.

This sample's treatment or condition label indicates: live attenuated yellow fever vaccine strain. PBMCs were isolated from peripheral blood using a standard Ficoll-Paque protocol. Dynabeads CD4 and CD8 positive selection kits were used to isolate CD4 and CD8 T-cell fractions. TriZol was used to extract RNA from bulk PBMCs, from CD4 and CD8 fractions, and from dextramer-positive and dextramer-negative fractions. TCR cDNA was synthesized by 5'RACE template switching, through which a universal primer site and unique molecular identifiers were introduced. cDNA synthesis was primed from both the TCR alpha and TCR beta constant segments. Library amplification involved two PCR steps, and the second step added sample barcodes and sequencing adapters. Sequencing of libraries was performed on Illumina HiSeq 2500 (2x100 bp) or NovaSeq (2x150 bp). Per the original workflow: Reads were demultiplexed and collapsed into UMI consensus sequences with MIGEC, and V(D)J alignment was performed with MiXCR. Vaccine-responding clonotypes were identified with edgeR using replicate PBMC samples, with FDR below 0.01 and a log2 fold change above 5 up to day 15 being required. Each bulk clonotype was labeled CD4 or CD8 based on which sequenced repertoire, CD4 or CD8, contained the clonotype at higher abundance. The public reads were run again by TCRdb, first through fastp at Q25 and then through MiXCR, and only productive beta chains were kept. Entries that share a CDR3 protein sequence are merged under the most common genes and DNA. The V and J calls shown here were made by TCRdb, not taken from the authors' results. This sample has 200,000 to 250,000 distinct CDR3 sequences in its table, and 6.9% of those were observed once. The ten biggest clones cover over 0.65% of the sample.

The CDR3 runs 14 amino acids, cysteine and phenylalanine included. CDR3 DNA only is kept here, 42 bases in frame from base 1. Based on the germline V gene, the CDR1 and CDR2 sequences are KGHDR and SFDVKD. The starting material was CD4+ T cells sorted from PBMCs, obtained 15 days after the yellow fever booster vaccination. The chain employs TRBV24-1 and TRBJ1-2; 9 bases in the middle match TRBD1. The TCR comes from a man aged 30 to 39 who received the YFV17D yellow fever vaccine. Here is the DNA: TGTGACACCAGTGATTTGGACAGGGGCGATGGCTACACCTTC. Its translation reads: CDTSDLDRGDGYTF.